This paragraph reports one TCR beta chain. The antigen is undetermined. J was trimmed by 2 bases and V by 3 bases; bases with no gene match: 2. The CDR3 contains 15 residues. Per germline, CDR1 SGHRS and CDR2 YFSETQ. The entry originates in a study of cytomegalovirus exposure and HLA in healthy donors. Study-wide findings and caveats: The authors later linked a missense DCLRE1C variant to TCR beta V- and J-gene trimming. The classifier was said to identify cytomegalovirus status with high specificity and sensitivity. Most TCR sequences were seen very rarely across donors, but some public TCRs occurred in many.

In the PCR, 60 Vbeta and 13 Jbeta primers were used. The protocol was immunoSEQ multiplex PCR, while the TCRdb copy is restricted to in-frame clones and leaves out a portion. Of approximately 160,000 clones in the sample, roughly two thirds were seen once. The sample comprised PBMCs. The clonotype originates from a woman aged 40 to 55 in good health and CMV-seropositive. This chain joins TRBV5-1 and TRBJ2-7, with 13 nucleotides matching TRBD2. CDR3 in amino acids: CASSSGTSGTYEQYF. The CDR3 nucleotides are TGCGCCAGCAGCTCCGGGACTAGCGGGACCTACGAGCAGTACTTC.